The rows below give T cell receptor beta chains drawn from one sample of a study of shared clonotypes between healthy human individuals. TCRdb's copy holds only in-frame clones and misses some; the assay was immunoSEQ multiplex PCR. The sample holds about half a million clones, around 75% seen once. Sequences were obtained from PBMCs. The receptors derive from a middle-aged woman in good health. Some clones in this sample may be carry-over from other donors' samples. Both conserved end residues are part of each CDR3. The D gene is left open where the match is weak. A row's size may be missing; if present it is once, few, many or a size class.

>-|TRBJ2-1|TRBV20-1|-
CSAQKNEQFF
TGCAGTGCTCAAAAGAATGAGCAGTTCTTC
>-|TRBJ2-7|TRBV11-2|many
CASSHGLRGEEQYF
TGTGCCAGCAGTCACGGACTACGTGGTGAGGAGCAGTACTTC
>TRBD2|TRBJ2-1|TRBV5-1|-
CASSPLPEREGEQFF
TGCGCCAGCAGCCCTCTCCCAGAGCGGGAGGGTGAGCAGTTCTTC
>-|TRBJ1-4|TRBV15|-
CATSRISVGRGNEKLFF
TGTGCCACCAGCAGGATTTCTGTGGGGCGAGGGAATGAAAAACTGTTTTTT
>-|TRBJ2-6|TRBV7-2|many
CASSSGAPGANVLTF
TGTGCCAGCAGCTCGGGGGCGCCTGGGGCCAACGTCCTGACTTTC
>-|TRBJ1-5|TRBV7-9|-
CASQQGELAQHF
TGTGCCAGCCAACAGGGAGAGCTGGCCCAGCATTTT
>TRBD2|TRBJ2-1|TRBV6-4|few
CASSDGTSGGNEQFF
TGTGCCAGCAGTGATGGGACTAGCGGGGGCAATGAGCAGTTCTTC
>TRBD1|TRBJ1-1|TRBV18|-
CASSQGAVEAFF
TGTGCCAGCTCACAGGGGGCAGTTGAAGCTTTCTTT
>-|TRBJ2-1|TRBV9|-
CASSQGSYNEQFF
TGTGCCAGCAGCCAGGGATCCTACAATGAGCAGTTCTTC
>TRBD1|TRBJ1-2|TRBV5-1|-
CASSKGQGADGYTF
TGCGCCAGCAGCAAGGGACAGGGGGCGGATGGCTACACCTTC
>TRBD2|TRBJ2-7|TRBV28|-
CASSFMWGSRTSGFYEQYF
TGTGCCAGCAGTTTCATGTGGGGGTCACGGACTAGTGGATTTTACGAGCAGTACTTC
>TRBD1|TRBJ2-7|TRBV6-6|-
CASTSSGTGTNEQYF
TGTGCCAGCACCTCCTCCGGGACAGGGACAAACGAGCAGTACTTC
>TRBD1|TRBJ1-5|TRBV28|-
CASSRQGASPGTQHF
TGTGCCAGCAGTAGACAGGGGGCCTCCCCTGGGACCCAGCATTTT
>-|TRBJ2-2|TRBV27|-
CASSLPSGRGELFF
TGTGCCAGCAGTTTACCCTCAGGGCGCGGGGAGCTGTTTTTT
>TRBD2|TRBJ2-7|TRBV14|-
CASSLAGGSEQYF
TGTGCCAGCAGCCTGGCGGGAGGAAGCGAGCAGTACTTC
>-|TRBJ1-4|TRBV7-2|-
CASSIRANEKLFF
TGTGCCAGCAGTATTAGAGCTAATGAAAAACTGTTTTTT
>-|TRBJ1-3|TRBV9|-
CASSVGGDKNTIYF
TGTGCCAGCAGCGTAGGAGGCGATAAAAACACCATATATTTT
>TRBD2|TRBJ2-7|TRBV7-6|-
CASSSGLAGHGYEQYF
TGTGCCAGCAGCTCTGGACTAGCGGGACATGGCTACGAGCAGTACTTC
>TRBD1|TRBJ1-2|TRBV13|few
CASSIRQGYGYTF
TGTGCCAGCAGCATACGACAGGGCTATGGCTACACCTTC
>-|TRBJ1-2|TRBV5-1|-
CASSLADPNRVGYTF
TGCGCCAGCAGCTTGGCCGATCCGAACAGGGTTGGCTACACCTTC
>-|TRBJ2-3|TRBV30|-
CAWSVFEGTDTQYF
TGTGCCTGGAGTGTATTCGAAGGAACAGATACGCAGTATTTT
>-|TRBJ2-1|TRBV19|-
CASSRDWFGNEQFF
TGTGCCAGTAGTAGGGACTGGTTTGGGAATGAGCAGTTCTTC
>-|TRBJ1-1|TRBV7-6|-
CASSLSPGLATEAFF
TGTGCCAGCAGCTTATCCCCGGGCTTGGCCACTGAAGCTTTCTTT